Listed below are T cell receptor beta chains from one sample, sequenced in a study of T cells after yellow fever vaccination. TCRdb reprocessed the 5' RACE reads via MiXCR and lists one record per CDR3 protein. This sample yields 90,000 to 150,000 distinct CDR3 sequences, of which about 7.8% are seen a single time; approximately 2.7% belongs to the top ten. Material: CD4+ T cells sorted from PBMCs, obtained about 49 days after the first yellow fever vaccination. Source of these receptors: a man aged 18-30 years who received the YFV17D yellow fever vaccine. The CDR3 runs from the conserved cysteine through the conserved F or W. A D gene is named only where the DNA matches it firmly. The size entry is marked missing in some rows and otherwise reads once, few, many or a size class.

DNA	CDR3	D	size	J	V
TGTGCCAGCAGCCCTGGGAACGAGCATCCTACGCAGTATTTT	CASSPGNEHPTQYF	-	many	TRBJ2-3	TRBV7-2
TGCAGTGCTAGAGTCAGCGGAAGGGAGACCCAGTACTTC	CSARVSGRETQYF	-	-	TRBJ2-5	TRBV20-1
TGCGCCAGCAGCTTGAACGGGGGGTTTGAGGAGACCCAGTACTTC	CASSLNGGFEETQYF	TRBD2	many	TRBJ2-5	TRBV5-1
TGTGCCAGCAGTAGACAGGGGACGAACACCGGGGAGCTGTTTTTT	CASSRQGTNTGELFF	TRBD1	many	TRBJ2-2	TRBV7-2
TGCAGTGCTAGTAACCCAAGGGGCGCCGGGGAGCTGTTTTTT	CSASNPRGAGELFF	-	many	TRBJ2-2	TRBV20-1
TGTGCCAGCAGTAGAACAGACAATGGCTACACCTTC	CASSRTDNGYTF	-	many	TRBJ1-2	TRBV6-6
TGTGCCATCAGTGGGGTAGCGGAGCCCAATGAGCAGTTCTTC	CAISGVAEPNEQFF	-	many	TRBJ2-1	TRBV10-3
TGTGCCAGCAGCGTAATGTCTAGCCCAGATACGCAGTATTTT	CASSVMSSPDTQYF	-	many	TRBJ2-3	TRBV9
TGTGCCAGCAGCTGGACAGCAAATCAGCCCCAGCATTTT	CASSWTANQPQHF	-	-	TRBJ1-5	TRBV12-3/TRBV12-4
TGTGCCAGCAGTTTTCGGGATACGCAGTATTTT	CASSFRDTQYF	-	many	TRBJ2-3	TRBV12-3/TRBV12-4
TGTGCCAGCAGCCCACTGTGGAGGGCTAGAAGCACAGATACGCAGTATTTT	CASSPLWRARSTDTQYF	-	many	TRBJ2-3	TRBV27
TGCAGTGCTAAGGAAAAGAGCGGCTCCTACAATGAGCAGTTCTTC	CSAKEKSGSYNEQFF	-	many	TRBJ2-1	TRBV20-1
TGTGCCAGCAGCTCCGCGGAGGGAAGATATTTCACCCTCCACTTT	CASSSAEGRYFTLHF	-	-	TRBJ1-6	TRBV7-8
TGTGCCAGCAGGAGGGCGGGGGCCCCCGGTGAGCAGTTCTTC	CASRRAGAPGEQFF	-	many	TRBJ2-1	TRBV12-3/TRBV12-4
TGCAGCGTTGGCCGGAACACTGAAGCTTTCTTT	CSVGRNTEAFF	-	many	TRBJ1-1	TRBV29-1
TGCGCCAGCAGCCCCGGACAGGGGCCTAACTATGGCTACACCTTC	CASSPGQGPNYGYTF	TRBD1	many	TRBJ1-2	TRBV4-1
TGCGCCAGCAGCCCTGGGCCACCAAGGGGGACCCAAGAGACCCAGTACTTC	CASSPGPPRGTQETQYF	-	many	TRBJ2-5	TRBV4-3
TGCGCCAGCGCCGCAGGACAGTTGAACACCGGGGAGCTGTTTTTT	CASAAGQLNTGELFF	-	many	TRBJ2-2	TRBV5-1
TGTGCCAGCAGCTCTCGGGGGGACGGCAATCAGCCCCAGCATTTT	CASSSRGDGNQPQHF	-	few	TRBJ1-5	TRBV7-2
TGCAGCGGGGGGGCTAGCACAGATACGCAGTATTTT	CSGGASTDTQYF	-	-	TRBJ2-3	TRBV29-1
TGTGCCAGCAGCCCTAGCGGGTCTACCCATGAGCAGTTCTTC	CASSPSGSTHEQFF	TRBD2	many	TRBJ2-1	TRBV7-3
TGTGCCAGCAGTTTGGTAGCGGGGGAAGAGACCCAGTACTTC	CASSLVAGEETQYF	TRBD2	many	TRBJ2-5	TRBV12-3/TRBV12-4
TGTGCCAGCAGCTTAATCAGGGACGCCGGGGAGCTGTTTTTT	CASSLIRDAGELFF	-	many	TRBJ2-2	TRBV7-2
TGCGCCAGCAGCCAAGAGAGTGGGGTCACTGAAGCTTTCTTT	CASSQESGVTEAFF	-	many	TRBJ1-1	TRBV4-3
TGTGCCAGCAGCTTAGTTCGGGGGGCCAAAAACATTCAGTACTTC	CASSLVRGAKNIQYF	-	many	TRBJ2-4	TRBV7-2